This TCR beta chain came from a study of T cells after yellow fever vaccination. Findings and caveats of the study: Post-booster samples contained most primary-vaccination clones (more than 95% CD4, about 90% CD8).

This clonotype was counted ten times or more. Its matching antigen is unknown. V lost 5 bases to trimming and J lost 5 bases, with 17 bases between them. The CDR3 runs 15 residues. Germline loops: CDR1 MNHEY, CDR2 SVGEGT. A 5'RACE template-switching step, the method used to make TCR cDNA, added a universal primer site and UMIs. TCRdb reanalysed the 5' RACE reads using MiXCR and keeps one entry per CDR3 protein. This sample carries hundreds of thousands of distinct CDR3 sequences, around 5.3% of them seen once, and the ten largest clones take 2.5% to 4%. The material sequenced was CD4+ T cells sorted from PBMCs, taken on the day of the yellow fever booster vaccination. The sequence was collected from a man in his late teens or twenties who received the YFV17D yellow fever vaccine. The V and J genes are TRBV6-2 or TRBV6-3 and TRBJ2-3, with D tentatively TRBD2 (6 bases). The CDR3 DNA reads TGTGCCAGCAGTAATCCCGGGACTTCGGGAGATACGCAGTATTTT. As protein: CASSNPGTSGDTQYF.